This TCR beta chain was sequenced for a study of identical twins. Trimming shortened V by 4 bases and J by 2 bases, and 9 bases separated the two germline ends. Per the germline V gene, CDR1 is SGHRS and CDR2 is YFSETQ. The CDR3 sequence is 14 residues long. This clonotype was counted many times. TCRdb re-derived calls from the 5' RACE reads in MiXCR, one entry per CDR3 protein. The table records 120,000 to 150,000 distinct CDR3 sequences, under 4.5% of them present only once. Material for sequencing was memory T cells sorted from blood. The clonotype originates from a man younger than 35 in good health. V is TRBV5-1 and J is TRBJ1-4, with D tentatively TRBD1 (5 bases). The CDR3 here is CASSPGGTNEKLFF. The CDR3 coding sequence is TGCGCCAGCAGCCCGGGGGGGACTAATGAAAAACTGTTTTTT. Variable domain in full (rest from reference TRBV5-1 and TRBJ1-4): KAGVTQTPRYLIKTRGQQVTLSCSPISGHRSVSWYQQTPGQGLQFLFEYFSETQRNKGNFPGRFSGRQFSNSRSEMNVSTLELGDSALYLCASSPGGTNEKLFFGSGTQLSVL.